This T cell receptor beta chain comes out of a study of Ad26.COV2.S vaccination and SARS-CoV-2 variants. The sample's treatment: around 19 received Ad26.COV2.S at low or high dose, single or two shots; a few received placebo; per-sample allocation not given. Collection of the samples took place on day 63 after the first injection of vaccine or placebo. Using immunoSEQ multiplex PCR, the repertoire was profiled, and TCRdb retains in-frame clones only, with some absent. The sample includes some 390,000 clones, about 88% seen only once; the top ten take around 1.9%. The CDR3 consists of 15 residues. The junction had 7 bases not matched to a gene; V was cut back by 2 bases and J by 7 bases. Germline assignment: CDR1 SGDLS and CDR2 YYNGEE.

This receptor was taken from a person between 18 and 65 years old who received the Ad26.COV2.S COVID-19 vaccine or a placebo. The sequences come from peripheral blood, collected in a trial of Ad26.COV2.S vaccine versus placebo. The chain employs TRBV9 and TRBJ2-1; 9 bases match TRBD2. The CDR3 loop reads CASSVSGTSSNEQFF. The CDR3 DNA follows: TGTGCCAGCAGCGTCTCCGGGACTAGCTCGAATGAGCAGTTCTTC.